This TCR beta chain was profiled in a study of control samples from healthy donors and cancer patients. Libraries were prepared by immunoSEQ multiplex PCR; TCRdb keeps only in-frame clonotypes and omits some of them. This sample has 400,000 to 500,000 clones, with over 75% found just once. In its sample, this clone was seen once. Germline values: CDR1 MNHEY, CDR2 SVGAGI. This CDR3 spans 15 amino acids. Trimming took 6 bases from V and 6 from J; bases not matched to a gene: 11. The V and J genes are TRBV6-5 and TRBJ1-2; 9 bases map to TRBD1. This TCR derives from a man aged 35 to 55 with head and neck cancer. The sequencing sample was made of PBMCs. This chain's CDR3 is CASSPDRGPQDGYTF. The CDR3 bases are TGTGCCAGCAGCCCGGACAGGGGCCCCCAGGATGGCTACACCTTC.